This is a list of T cell receptor beta chains from one sample in a study of PD-1 blockade in mismatch repair-deficient tumors. Measured with immunoSEQ multiplex PCR; TCRdb has only the in-frame clones, and not every one. Of around 110,000 clones in the sample, more than 60% were seen once. The source material was peripheral blood, sampled 60 to 65 weeks after starting pembrolizumab. The receptor source for this set is an adult with mismatch repair-deficient cancer. The CDR3 runs from the conserved cysteine through the conserved F or W. Each record gives: clone size, D gene, V gene, J gene, CDR3 DNA, CDR3 protein. A D gene is named only where the DNA matches it firmly. Clone size is shown for a subset of rows, as once, few, many or a class of expanded clone.

clone size: NA
D gene: NA
V gene: TRBV21-1
J gene: TRBJ2-5
CDR3 DNA: TGTGCCAGCAGCAAAGCTCCGAGCACGAAAGAGACCCAGTACTTC
CDR3 protein: CASSKAPSTKETQYF

clone size: NA
D gene: TRBD1
V gene: TRBV12-5
J gene: TRBJ1-2
CDR3 DNA: TGTGCTAGCGGTTTTTCGCGGGACAGGGGTTTCTATGGCTACACCTTC
CDR3 protein: CASGFSRDRGFYGYTF

clone size: NA
D gene: TRBD1
V gene: TRBV6-6
J gene: TRBJ1-2
CDR3 DNA: TGTGCCAGCAGTTACGACAGGGTGAGCTATGGCTACACCTTC
CDR3 protein: CASSYDRVSYGYTF

clone size: NA
D gene: NA
V gene: TRBV27
J gene: TRBJ1-5
CDR3 DNA: TGTGCCAGCAGTATAGACAGGAACAATCAGCCCCAGCATTTT
CDR3 protein: CASSIDRNNQPQHF

clone size: NA
D gene: TRBD2
V gene: TRBV7-3
J gene: TRBJ2-1
CDR3 DNA: TGTGCCAGCAGCCGACGTCTAGCGGGAGATCGCAATGAGCAGTTCTTC
CDR3 protein: CASSRRLAGDRNEQFF

clone size: NA
D gene: TRBD2
V gene: TRBV7-2
J gene: TRBJ2-5
CDR3 DNA: TGTGCCAGCAGCTTATGGTTAGCGGGAGACCAAGAGACCCAGTACTTC
CDR3 protein: CASSLWLAGDQETQYF

clone size: NA
D gene: TRBD2
V gene: TRBV9
J gene: TRBJ2-7
CDR3 DNA: TGTGCCAGCAGCGCCGGGACTAGCGGGAACGAGCAGTACTTC
CDR3 protein: CASSAGTSGNEQYF

clone size: few
D gene: NA
V gene: TRBV6-5
J gene: TRBJ2-7
CDR3 DNA: TGTGCCAGCAGTGGACAGTCCTACGAGCAGTACTTC
CDR3 protein: CASSGQSYEQYF

clone size: NA
D gene: TRBD1
V gene: TRBV19
J gene: TRBJ2-7
CDR3 DNA: TGTGCCAGTAGCCCCCGGGACAGTGACTCCTACGAGCAGTACTTC
CDR3 protein: CASSPRDSDSYEQYF

clone size: NA
D gene: NA
V gene: TRBV30
J gene: TRBJ1-3
CDR3 DNA: TGTGCCTGGAGTCTAGGTGACTCTGGAAACACCATATATTTT
CDR3 protein: CAWSLGDSGNTIYF

clone size: NA
D gene: NA
V gene: TRBV19
J gene: TRBJ2-5
CDR3 DNA: TGTGCCAGTAGCACCACCCGGTACAGGAACCAAGAGACCCAGTACTTC
CDR3 protein: CASSTTRYRNQETQYF

clone size: few
D gene: NA
V gene: TRBV9
J gene: TRBJ1-3
CDR3 DNA: TGTGCCAGCAGCGGAGGCCCGAGAAACACCATATATTTT
CDR3 protein: CASSGGPRNTIYF

clone size: few
D gene: NA
V gene: TRBV7-3
J gene: TRBJ1-3
CDR3 DNA: TGTGCCAGCAGCTTCGGGTCCGGAAACACCATATATTTT
CDR3 protein: CASSFGSGNTIYF

clone size: NA
D gene: NA
V gene: TRBV19
J gene: TRBJ2-2
CDR3 DNA: TGTGCCAGTAGTATAACAGGAGCGAACACCGGGGAGCTGTTTTTT
CDR3 protein: CASSITGANTGELFF

clone size: NA
D gene: NA
V gene: TRBV11-3
J gene: TRBJ2-1
CDR3 DNA: TGTGCCAGCAGCTTAGGTGGGATAAATGGCGAGCAGTTCTTC
CDR3 protein: CASSLGGINGEQFF

clone size: NA
D gene: NA
V gene: TRBV27
J gene: TRBJ2-1
CDR3 DNA: TGTGCCAGCAGTTCCCTAAATAGGATCCGGGGCAATGAGCAGTTCTTC
CDR3 protein: CASSSLNRIRGNEQFF

clone size: NA
D gene: NA
V gene: TRBV11-2
J gene: TRBJ1-1
CDR3 DNA: TGTGCCAGCAGCCCAAGGGGGGGACTGATGAACACTGAAGCTTTCTTT
CDR3 protein: CASSPRGGLMNTEAFF

clone size: NA
D gene: NA
V gene: TRBV2
J gene: TRBJ2-7
CDR3 DNA: TGTGCCAGCAGTGTGTTGCAGGTCTCCTACGAGCAGTACTTC
CDR3 protein: CASSVLQVSYEQYF

clone size: NA
D gene: NA
V gene: TRBV18
J gene: TRBJ2-5
CDR3 DNA: TGTGCCAGCTCACCCCCTGTCCAAGAGACCCAGTACTTC
CDR3 protein: CASSPPVQETQYF

clone size: NA
D gene: TRBD2
V gene: TRBV4-1
J gene: TRBJ2-4
CDR3 DNA: TGCGCCAGCAGCTCACGGGGAGCGGGAGGTACGGACATTCAGTACTTC
CDR3 protein: CASSSRGAGGTDIQYF

clone size: once
D gene: TRBD1
V gene: TRBV12-5
J gene: TRBJ1-1
CDR3 DNA: TGTGCTAGTGGCTCGACCCCCGGGACAGGGACTTTTATGAACACTGAAGCTTTCTTT
CDR3 protein: CASGSTPGTGTFMNTEAFF

clone size: NA
D gene: NA
V gene: TRBV7-6
J gene: TRBJ2-5
CDR3 DNA: TGTGCCAGCAGCCACACAGACCAAGAGACCCAGTACTTC
CDR3 protein: CASSHTDQETQYF

clone size: NA
D gene: TRBD2
V gene: TRBV18
J gene: TRBJ2-7
CDR3 DNA: TGTGCCAGCTCACCTGAACTAGCGGGTAACTCCTACGAGCAGTACTTC
CDR3 protein: CASSPELAGNSYEQYF

clone size: NA
D gene: TRBD1
V gene: TRBV5-1
J gene: TRBJ2-3
CDR3 DNA: TGCGCCAGCAGCTTAGTAGAGGGGGCCAATACGCAGTATTTT
CDR3 protein: CASSLVEGANTQYF

clone size: NA
D gene: TRBD2
V gene: TRBV4-2
J gene: TRBJ2-2
CDR3 DNA: TGTGCCAGCAGCCAACCCCCTCGGAGCGGGAAGATGTCCCCCCACGGGGAGCTGTTTTTT
CDR3 protein: CASSQPPRSGKMSPHGELFF

clone size: NA
D gene: TRBD1
V gene: TRBV5-6
J gene: TRBJ2-7
CDR3 DNA: TGTGCCAGCAGCAACCACAGGGGGGCCTACGAGCAGTACTTC
CDR3 protein: CASSNHRGAYEQYF

clone size: once
D gene: TRBD1
V gene: TRBV19
J gene: TRBJ1-3
CDR3 DNA: TGTGCCAGTAGTATGCCCCCGACAGGGGCTGGAAACACCATATATTTT
CDR3 protein: CASSMPPTGAGNTIYF

clone size: NA
D gene: TRBD1
V gene: TRBV5-6
J gene: TRBJ2-7
CDR3 DNA: TGTGCCAGCAGCTCCTACCCACCCAGGGGGAGCGAGCAGTACTTC
CDR3 protein: CASSSYPPRGSEQYF

clone size: NA
D gene: TRBD1
V gene: TRBV11-3
J gene: TRBJ2-7
CDR3 DNA: TGTGCCAGCAGCTCAAAAGGGGACAGAGCCTACGAGCAGTACTTC
CDR3 protein: CASSSKGDRAYEQYF

clone size: NA
D gene: NA
V gene: TRBV6-1
J gene: TRBJ1-2
CDR3 DNA: TGTGCCAGCGGGTGGGCGCCGTATGGCTACACCTTC
CDR3 protein: CASGWAPYGYTF